The 8 T cell receptor beta chains presented below share a single source sample, sequenced in a study of cytomegalovirus exposure and HLA in healthy donors. Both 60 Vbeta primers and 13 Jbeta primers went into the PCR. Sequencing was performed with immunoSEQ multiplex PCR; in TCRdb, only in-frame clones are kept and a portion is missing. Here the sample table reports around 70,000 clones. Sample: PBMCs. The receptors were gathered from a female donor in good health and CMV-seropositive.

This chain joins TRBV6-5 and TRBJ2-7; the match to TRBD1 covers 7 bases. V shed 6 bases and J 1 base; nucleotides not matched to a gene: 12. The CDR3 is made up of 16 amino acids. Germline V lookup: CDR1 MNHEY, CDR2 SVGAGI. CDR3 loop: CASSYGPGQLSYEQYF. Here the CDR3 DNA reads TGTGCCAGCAGCTACGGGCCGGGACAGTTATCCTACGAGCAGTACTTC.

This rearrangement joins TRBV19 to TRBJ2-7; a weak D match, TRBD2 (6 bases). V was shortened by 5 bases and J by 1 base, with 12 bases between the two germline ends. The CDR3 length is 14 residues. Germline V gene sequence: CDR1 LNHDA, CDR2 SQIVND (reference sequence). CDR3 region: CASSRAGRSYEQYF. CDR3 coding DNA: TGTGCCAGTAGTCGGGCGGGAAGATCCTACGAGCAGTACTTC.

This chain links TRBV11-3 with TRBJ2-7; 10 positions agree with TRBD1. Germline V gives CDR1 SGHNT, CDR2 YENEEA. V lost 10 bases to trimming and J lost 5 bases; unmatched junction nucleotides: 8. CDR3 length: 13 amino acids. CDR3 nucleotide sequence: TGTGCCACCGCCGGGACAGGGGACAACGAGCAGTACTTC. Protein: CATAGTGDNEQYF.

The V and J genes are TRBV5-4 and TRBJ2-7; TRBD2 is a possible D gene (6 bases). This CDR3 is 12 amino acids long. Germline values: CDR1 SGHNT, CDR2 YYREEE (reference sequence). Trimming removed 5 bases at V and 3 bases at J, with 9 bases between. The CDR3 protein is CASSRDFYEQYF. In DNA, the CDR3 is TGTGCCAGCAGTCGGGACTTCTACGAGCAGTACTTC. Combining the CDR3 with reference TRBV5-4 and TRBJ2-7 gives the whole variable domain ETGVTQSPTHLIKTRGQQVTLRCSSQSGHNTVSWYQQALGQGPQFIFQYYREEENGRGNFPPRFSGLQFPNYSSELNVNALELDDSALYLCASSRDFYEQYFGPGTRLTVT.

The gene calls are TRBV15 and TRBJ2-7, with 7 bases fitting TRBD1. V shed 0 bases, J shed 0 bases, and the junction held 5 bases outside the gene matches. Germline-derived CDR1 and CDR2 are LNHNV and YYDKDF (reference sequence). The CDR3 contains 16 residues. The CDR3 DNA follows: TGTGCCACCAGCAGAGATCTGGACAGGTTCTCCTACGAGCAGTACTTC. Translated: CATSRDLDRFSYEQYF. The complete variable domain, with remaining parts taken from reference TRBV15 and TRBJ2-7, reads DAMVIQNPRYQVTQFGKPVTLSCSQTLNHNVMYWYQQKSSQAPKLLFHYYDKDFNNEADTPDNFQSRRPNTSFCFLDIRSPGLGDTAMYLCATSRDLDRFSYEQYFGPGTRLTVT.

This chain links TRBV4-1 with TRBJ2-7, with D possibly being TRBD2 (7 bases). The V gene lost 0 bases and the J gene lost 9 bases, with 27 bases spanning the gap. Germline CDR1 reads MGHRA; CDR2 reads YSYEKL. The CDR3 consists of 18 residues. The CDR3, as DNA: TGCGCCAGCAGCCAAGATGATGGGGGGGGCGGTTGGCTACGCGGGCAGTACTTC. Protein sequence: CASSQDDGGGGWLRGQYF.

This chain links TRBV18 with TRBJ2-4; the D is unclear. Germline V gene sequence: CDR1 KGHSH, CDR2 LQKENI. This CDR3 has 14 amino acids. V was cut by 3 bases and J by 7 bases, with 13 bases left in between. CDR3 sequence: CASSPGPVENIQYF. Here the CDR3 DNA reads TGTGCCAGCTCACCCGGCCCGGTGGAGAACATTCAGTACTTC.

The rearrangement uses TRBV2 and TRBJ2-3; the match to TRBD1 covers 8 bases. J was trimmed by 3 bases and V by 2 bases; bases with no gene match: 7. The CDR3 loop spans 16 amino acids. Germline V lookup: CDR1 SNHLY, CDR2 FYNNEI. CDR3 sequence: CASSETRDRITDTQYF. CDR3 nucleotides: TGTGCCAGCAGTGAAACAAGGGACAGGATTACAGATACGCAGTATTTT.